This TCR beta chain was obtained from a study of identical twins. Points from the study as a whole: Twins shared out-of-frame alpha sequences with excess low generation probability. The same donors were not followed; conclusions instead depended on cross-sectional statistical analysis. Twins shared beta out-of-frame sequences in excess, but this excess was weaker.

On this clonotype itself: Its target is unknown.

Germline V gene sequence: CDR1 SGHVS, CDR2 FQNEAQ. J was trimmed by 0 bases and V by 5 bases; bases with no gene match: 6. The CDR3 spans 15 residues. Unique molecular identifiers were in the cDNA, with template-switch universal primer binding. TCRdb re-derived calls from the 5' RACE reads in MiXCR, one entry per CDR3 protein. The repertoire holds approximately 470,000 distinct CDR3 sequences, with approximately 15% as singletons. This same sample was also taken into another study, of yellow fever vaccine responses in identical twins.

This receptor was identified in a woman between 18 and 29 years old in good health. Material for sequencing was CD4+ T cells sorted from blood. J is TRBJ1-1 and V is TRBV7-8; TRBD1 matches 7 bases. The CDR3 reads CASSKGQHMNTEAFF. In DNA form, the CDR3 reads TGTGCCAGCAGCAAGGGACAGCATATGAACACTGAAGCTTTCTTT.